This T cell receptor (beta chain) was profiled in a study of blood T cell repertoires in COVID-19. Study as a whole: PBMCs, B-cell-depleted T cells, or T cells were the source of the cDNA or gDNA that made up the material.

V was clipped by 4 bases and J by 2 bases, with 10 bases between them. Germline V gene lookup returns CDR1 SGHDT and CDR2 YYEEEE. This CDR3 region has 13 residues. Profiling relied on immunoSEQ multiplex PCR, and the TCRdb table lists in-frame clones only, not all of them. This sample carries some 19,000 clones, approximately 91% of them seen once, and the ten largest clones take around 11%. The sequence came from a human donor in a cohort sampled during active COVID-19. The donor label of this sample is uncertain. The chain links TRBV5-6 to TRBJ2-7; no reliable D call. Sequenced: peripheral blood. The CDR3 is CASSPGSPYEQYF. For the CDR3, the DNA is TGTGCCAGCAGCCCCGGGTCCCCCTACGAGCAGTACTTC.